The 13 T cell receptor beta chains presented below share a single source sample, sequenced in a study of long-term antiretroviral therapy in people with HIV. Survey level was the resolution at which the v3.0 immunoSEQ assay ran. Assay: immunoSEQ multiplex PCR; the TCRdb copy retains only in-frame clones and omits some. The table shows about 27,000 clones, with approximately 78% occurring only once. The sequencing used unsorted PBMCs, collected 3 years after starting antiretroviral therapy. The receptors originated from a man aged 35 to 55 with HIV.

This chain uses TRBV2 with TRBJ2-6; weak D call: TRBD1 (6 bases). CDR1 is SNHLY and CDR2 is FYNNEI in the germline V gene. V lost 6 bases, J lost 0 bases, and 18 bases lay in between. This CDR3 is built from 18 residues. Here the CDR3 reads CASSRGVQGPSGANVLTF. The CDR3 DNA is TGTGCCAGCAGCCGAGGGGTACAGGGCCCCTCTGGGGCCAACGTCCTGACTTTC. Looking up the rest from reference TRBV2 and TRBJ2-6 gives the full variable domain: EPEVTQTPSHQVTQMGQEVILRCVPISNHLYFYWYRQILGQKVEFLVSFYNNEISEKSEIFDDQFSVERPDGSNFTLKIRSTKLEDSAMYFCASSRGVQGPSGANVLTFGAGSRLTVL.

This sequence joins TRBV5-5 and TRBJ1-3; no definite D call. The CDR3 consists of 17 residues. V was shortened by 4 bases and J by 0 bases, with 17 bases between the two germline ends. The V gene's germline CDR1 is SGHKS and CDR2 YYEKEE (reference sequence). CDR3 sequence (DNA): TGTGCCAGCAGCCCTTGGGCGGGATTTAGCTCTGGAAACACCATATATTTT. Translating it yields CASSPWAGFSSGNTIYF. Filled out from reference TRBV5-5 and TRBJ1-3, the complete variable domain reads DAGVTQSPTHLIKTRGQQVTLRCSPISGHKSVSWYQQVLGQGPQFIFQYYEKEERGRGNFPDRFSARQFPNYSSELNVNALLLGDSALYLCASSPWAGFSSGNTIYFGEGSWLTVV.

The chain carries TRBV6-6 and TRBJ2-7; perhaps D is TRBD1 or TRBD2 (8 bases each). The CDR3 is 15 residues long. The germline V gene has CDR1 MNHNY and CDR2 SVGAGI (reference sequence). The V gene lost 8 bases and the J gene lost 7 bases, with 24 bases spanning the gap. The CDR3 nucleotides read TGTGCCAGCGGTTTTTCAGGGGGCGCGGGAGGTGAGCAGTACTTC. This codes for CASGFSGGAGGEQYF.

J is TRBJ2-3 and V is TRBV11-3, with 10 bases fitting TRBD2. The V and J ends lost 1 base and 0 bases, in that order; junction bases with no gene match: 10. The germline V gene has CDR1 SGHNT and CDR2 YENEEA. The CDR3 covers 19 residues. In DNA, the CDR3 is TGTGCCAGCAGCTTAGGCCTAGCGGGGGTACCACCTAGCACAGATACGCAGTATTTT. It is translated as CASSLGLAGVPPSTDTQYF.

This chain links TRBV27 with TRBJ1-1; 7 nucleotides line up with TRBD1. The CDR3 loop spans 14 amino acids. V trimming: 4 bases; J trimming: 0 bases; junction bases outside the gene matches: 2. Germline V gene data show CDR1 as MNHEY and CDR2 as SMNVEV (reference sequence). CDR3 loop: CASSWGQMNTEAFF. CDR3 DNA sequence: TGTGCCAGCAGTTGGGGACAGATGAACACTGAAGCTTTCTTT.

A single count supports this clone. V usage is TRBV10-2 and J usage is TRBJ2-5; perhaps TRBD2 as D (6 bases). The better agreement between TRBJ2-7 and the DNA end casts doubt on the J call. The CDR3 loop spans 14 amino acids. Germline V gene sequence: CDR1 WSHSY, CDR2 SAAADI. The CDR3 here is CASTSVGGRDEQYF. Written as DNA, the CDR3 is TGCGCCAGCACGTCAGTGGGAGGTAGAGACGAGCAGTACTTC.

V and J are TRBV11-2 and TRBJ2-5; D uncertain. Deletions cut 7 bases from V and 2 bases from J, with 20 bases between. The length of the CDR3 is 16 residues. The V gene's germline CDR1 is SGHAT and CDR2 FQNNGV. This chain's CDR3 is CASNQTPPSTQETQYF. CDR3 coding DNA: TGTGCCAGCAACCAAACCCCACCTAGTACTCAAGAGACCCAGTACTTC. The entire variable domain, with the rest obtained from reference TRBV11-2 and TRBJ2-5, is as follows: EAGVAQSPRYKIIEKRQSVAFWCNPISGHATLYWYQQILGQGPKLLIQFQNNGVVDDSQLPKDRFSAERLKGVDSTLKIQPAKLEDSAVYLCASNQTPPSTQETQYFGPGTRLLVL.

V usage is TRBV5-4 and J usage is TRBJ1-1; D is ambiguous. The CDR3 consists of 13 residues. V was clipped by 3 bases and J by 7 bases, with 13 bases between them. Looked up from germline, CDR1 is SGHNT and CDR2 is YYREEE (reference sequence). CDR3 DNA: TGTGCCAGCAGCTCAACAGCGTCCTTTGAAGCTTTCTTT. Translation gives CASSSTASFEAFF. The full variable domain, in which reference TRBV5-4 and TRBJ1-1 provide the parts outside the CDR3, is ETGVTQSPTHLIKTRGQQVTLRCSSQSGHNTVSWYQQALGQGPQFIFQYYREEENGRGNFPPRFSGLQFPNYSSELNVNALELDDSALYLCASSSTASFEAFFGQGTRLTVV.

This chain uses TRBV27 with TRBJ2-7; no clear D gene. Looked up from germline, CDR1 is MNHEY and CDR2 is SMNVEV (reference sequence). The CDR3 has 11 amino acids. V lost 8 bases to trimming and J lost 1 base, with 6 bases between them. CDR3 nucleotide sequence: TGTGCCAGCCGCACTTCCTACGAGCAGTACTTC. It specifies CASRTSYEQYF.

The gene calls are TRBV7-8 and TRBJ2-3; 10 nucleotides agree with TRBD2. V lost 4 bases to trimming and J lost 1 base; unmatched junction nucleotides: 8. There are 17 residues in the CDR3. Germline CDR1 reads SGHVS; CDR2 reads FQNEAQ. The CDR3 DNA follows: TGTGCCAGCAGCTCCAAATTTACTAGCGGGGGCACAGATACGCAGTATTTT. It yields the protein CASSSKFTSGGTDTQYF.

V usage is TRBV25-1 and J usage is TRBJ2-2; no clear D gene. Germline V gives CDR1 MGHDK, CDR2 SYGVNS. V was cut by 7 bases and J by 6 bases, with 9 bases left in between. The CDR3 contains 12 residues. CDR3 in amino acids: CASKKSAGELFF. As DNA, the CDR3 is TGTGCCAGCAAAAAAAGTGCCGGGGAGCTGTTTTTT.

The chain joins TRBV6-5 to TRBJ2-7; D unresolved. The CDR3 is made up of 12 amino acids. Germline loops: CDR1 MNHEY, CDR2 SVGAGI. Trimming shortened V by 7 bases and J by 2 bases, and 9 bases separated the two germline ends. CDR3 region: CASNHIPYEQYF. CDR3 nucleotide sequence: TGTGCCAGCAATCACATTCCCTACGAGCAGTACTTC.

The chain links TRBV19 to TRBJ2-7, with TRBD1 as a possible D gene (5 bases). CDR3 length: 12 amino acids. Per germline, CDR1 LNHDA and CDR2 SQIVND (reference sequence). V lost 4 bases and J lost 5, with 9 bases in between. As DNA, the CDR3 is TGTGCCAGTAGTACAGGGCCTAACGAGCAGTACTTC. Translating it yields CASSTGPNEQYF.